A single sample is the source of the 23 T cell receptor beta chains below, sequenced in a study of human T cells and chemical hapten exposure. TCRdb recomputed calls from the RACE reads with MiXCR, one row per CDR3 protein. The data contain 75,000 to 95,000 distinct CDR3 sequences, about 12% of them singletons. The time point is: patch test 1, 2 weeks after DPC sensitization. Documented treatment: therapeutic diphenylcyclopropenone sensitization with weekly scalp DPC. The source material was whole blood, sampled in connection with sensitization to the hapten diphenylcyclopropenone (DPC). Receptor source: a woman in her fifties or sixties with alopecia areata. Some clones in this sample may be carry-over from other donors' samples.

This clonotype came up many times. The genes are TRBV2 and TRBJ2-3; D call uncertain. Trimming took off 6 bases at V and 3 bases at J, with 16 bases between the two ends. Per the germline V gene, CDR1 is SNHLY and CDR2 is FYNNEI. This CDR3 has 15 amino acids. The CDR3 loop reads CASRGPSRNTDTQYF. CDR3 bases: TGTGCCAGCAGGGGTCCATCTCGAAATACAGATACGCAGTATTTT.

This clonotype was seen only a few times. The chain couples TRBV5-1 to TRBJ1-1; the D is unclear. The CDR3 totals 15 residues. Germline V gives CDR1 SGHRS, CDR2 YFSETQ. V lost 2 bases to trimming and J lost 1 base, with 12 bases between them. This CDR3 is CASSFNPGANTEAFF. As DNA, the CDR3 is TGCGCCAGCAGCTTTAATCCGGGAGCGAACACTGAAGCTTTCTTT.

This clonotype was detected a few times. Written as DNA, the CDR3 is TGTGCCAGCAGTTACTCGTTTAGCGGGGGAGCCGATACGCAGTATTTT. This codes for CASSYSFSGGADTQYF. The rearrangement uses TRBV6-5 and TRBJ2-3, with 9 bases identical to TRBD2. With 0 bases clipped from V and 6 bases from J, the junction kept 7 bases outside the gene matches. Germline V lookup: CDR1 MNHEY, CDR2 SVGAGI. This CDR3 comprises 16 residues.

This clonotype came up a few times. This chain links TRBV5-1 with TRBJ2-7; TRBD1 matches at 9 bases. In germline, CDR1 is SGHRS, CDR2 YFSETQ. J was trimmed by 6 bases and V by 0 bases; bases with no gene match: 7. The CDR3 consists of 15 residues. For the CDR3, the DNA is TGCGCCAGCAGCTTGGACGGGACAGGGAAGACCGAGCAGTACTTC. Protein product: CASSLDGTGKTEQYF.

In its sample, this clonotype was seen a few times. The chain combines TRBV29-1 with TRBJ1-2, with TRBD1 matching 9 bases. In germline, CDR1 is SQVTM, CDR2 ANQGSEA. The CDR3 extends over 14 amino acids. Unmatched junction bases numbered 7, after V lost 4 bases and J lost 4 bases. For the CDR3, the DNA is TGCAGCGTTGGAACGGGACAGGGTCCCTATGGCTACACCTTC. This encodes CSVGTGQGPYGYTF.

The chain employs TRBV7-9 and TRBJ1-3; D unresolved. The germline V and J ends were trimmed by 1 base and 4 bases, with 11 bases remaining between them. CDR3 length: 15 residues. Germline CDR1 SEHNR, CDR2 FQNEAQ (reference sequence). CDR3 amino acids: CASSLVPDGGNTIYF. The DNA for the CDR3 is TGTGCCAGCAGCTTAGTCCCAGATGGGGGAAACACCATATATTTT. Full variable domain (rest looked up from reference TRBV7-9 and TRBJ1-3): DTGVSQNPRHKITKRGQNVTFRCDPISEHNRLYWYRQTLGQGPEFLTYFQNEAQLEKSRLLSDRFSAERPKGSFSTLEIQRTEQGDSAMYLCASSLVPDGGNTIYFGEGSWLTVV.

The chain employs TRBV28 and TRBJ2-7, with 7 bases lining up with TRBD1. With 6 bases clipped from V and 3 bases from J, the junction kept 5 bases outside the gene matches. Per germline, CDR1 MDHEN and CDR2 SYDVKM. There are 13 residues in the CDR3. Written as DNA, the CDR3 is TGTGCCAGCAGCCGGGACAGACTCTACGAGCAGTACTTC. It encodes CASSRDRLYEQYF.

The table lists this clonotype with a few counts. The chain links TRBV6-6 to TRBJ1-5; D not resolved. The CDR3 runs to 14 residues. Germline V gene lookup returns CDR1 MNHNY and CDR2 SVGAGI (reference sequence). Trimming left V 5 bases short and J 6 bases short, with 14 bases between. The CDR3 region has the DNA TGTGCCAGCAGTACACACCCGGGAGGTCAGCCCCAGCATTTT. It encodes CASSTHPGGQPQHF.

The rearrangement links TRBV7-9 to TRBJ1-2, with D possibly TRBD1 on 6 matching bases. The CDR3 length is 12 residues. Trimming cost V 6 bases and J 6 bases, with 11 bases left between them. Germline CDR1 reads SEHNR; CDR2 reads FQNEAQ (reference sequence). The CDR3 loop reads CASRQGRDGYTF. The CDR3 DNA follows: TGTGCCAGCAGACAGGGTAGAGATGGCTACACCTTC.

The genes are TRBV7-8 and TRBJ2-1; tentatively, D is TRBD2 (5 bases). From germline, CDR1 is SGHVS and CDR2 FQNEAQ. The ends were cut back, 5 bases at V and 16 bases at J, with 21 bases in the middle. This CDR3 has 13 residues. The CDR3 sequence is CASSGRTASFRFF. The CDR3 coding sequence is TGTGCCAGCAGCGGCAGGACTGCCTCTTTCCGTTTCTTC.

This clonotype was detected many times. The chain recombines TRBV12-3 or TRBV12-4 with TRBJ1-2, with 9 bases lining up with TRBD1. This CDR3 region has 14 residues. V lost 6 bases to trimming and J lost 2 bases; unmatched junction nucleotides: 4. The CDR3 bases are TGTGCCAGCAGCCCCACAGGGGGCAACTATGGCTACACCTTC. It codes for CASSPTGGNYGYTF.

A word on this clonotype: A read error may produce the germline difference seen at one junction end. The chain combines TRBV5-1 with TRBJ1-1; the match to TRBD1 covers 10 bases. This CDR3 contains 16 residues. Germline V CDR1 and CDR2: SGHRS, YFSETQ. The CDR3 here is CASGLTGGFMNTEAFF. CDR3 sequence (DNA): TGCGCCAGCGGCTTGACAGGGGGCTTCATGAACACTGAAGCTTTCTTT. Variable domain in full (rest from reference TRBV5-1 and TRBJ1-1): KAGVTQTPRYLIKTRGQQVTLSCSPISGHRSVSWYQQTPGQGLQFLFEYFSETQRNKGNFPGRFSGRQFSNSRSEMNVSTLELGDSALYLCASGLTGGFMNTEAFFGQGTRLTVV.

This clonotype came up many times. The V and J genes are TRBV2 and TRBJ1-5; TRBD1 might be the D (5 bases). The CDR3 consists of 17 residues. CDR1 SNHLY and CDR2 FYNNEI come from the germline V gene. The ends were cut back, 4 bases at V and 1 base at J, with 17 bases in the middle. DNA for the CDR3: TGTGCCAGCAGTGTATCTTACGCAGGGACGAGCAATCAGCCCCAGCATTTT. This sequence encodes CASSVSYAGTSNQPQHF.

There are many counts of this clonotype. This CDR3 is CASRTGTANSPLHF. The CDR3 nucleotides are TGCGCCAGCAGAACCGGGACGGCTAATTCACCCCTCCACTTT. The rearrangement joins TRBV5-1 to TRBJ1-6, with a possible D match to TRBD1 (5 bases). CDR3 length equals 14 residues. V lost 5 bases, J lost 6 bases, and 12 bases lay in between. CDR1 and CDR2 from the germline V gene are SGHRS and YFSETQ.

In this sample, this clonotype turned up a few times. The chain recombines TRBV7-3 with TRBJ1-1, with D hard to call. The CDR3 spans 14 residues. V dropped 4 bases and J dropped 4 bases, with 13 bases sitting between them. The germline V gene has CDR1 SGHTA and CDR2 FQGTGA. The CDR3 DNA follows: TGTGCCAGCAGCTCACGCCCCAGGATCACTGAAGCTTTCTTT. Protein product: CASSSRPRITEAFF.

The rearrangement uses TRBV5-1 and TRBJ2-5, with a tentative D call TRBD1 (6 bases). Trimming stripped 4 bases from V and 4 bases from J, with 20 bases between. This CDR3 comprises 16 residues. CDR1 and CDR2 (germline): SGHRS, YFSETQ. The CDR3, as DNA: TGCGCCAGCAGCCGCGGACAGTCATCAGGGCGAGAGACCCAGTACTTC. This gives the protein CASSRGQSSGRETQYF.

There are many counts of this clonotype. The chain links TRBV12-3 or TRBV12-4 to TRBJ2-5, with TRBD2 identical over 11 bases. V dropped 5 bases and J dropped 4; count of bases not matched to a gene: 9. The CDR3 covers 16 residues. This chain's CDR3 is CASSPRGSGGAETQYF. DNA of the CDR3: TGTGCCAGCAGTCCCCGGGGTAGCGGGGGGGCAGAGACCCAGTACTTC.

The chain uses TRBV6-2 or TRBV6-3 and TRBJ1-5, with no clear D. Germline loops: CDR1 MNHEY, CDR2 SVGEGT. Trimming took off 6 bases at V and 5 bases at J, with 20 bases between the two ends. The CDR3 runs to 16 residues. CDR3 bases: TGTGCCAGCAGCCTAGAGGCGGTGGGCTTCGATCAGCCCCAGCATTTT. Residues: CASSLEAVGFDQPQHF.

This clonotype appeared a few times. This chain links TRBV7-8 with TRBJ1-6, with D tentatively TRBD1 (5 bases). The CDR3 is 13 amino acids. The V end was cut by 5 bases, the J end by 11 bases, with 13 bases between. Germline loops: CDR1 SGHVS, CDR2 FQNEAQ. The CDR3 DNA reads as TGTGCCAGCAGCACCCAGAGGGGTGCACCCCTCCACTTT. Residues: CASSTQRGAPLHF.

In its sample, this clonotype was seen a few times. One end of the junction does not line up with germline, which may come from a read error. The CDR3 DNA reads as TGTGCCAGCAGTCTCCCCGGGGACAGGGGCAGGTATTTT. This codes for CASSLPGDRGRYF. The rearrangement uses TRBV12-3 or TRBV12-4 and TRBJ1-5; 10 positions agree with TRBD1. The CDR3 sequence is 13 residues long.

This clonotype was seen a handful of times. One end of the junction is discordant with germline, which a read error may explain. The rearrangement uses TRBV9 and TRBJ1-3; D not resolved. CDR3 size: 16 residues. Germline V gene sequence: CDR1 SGDLS, CDR2 YYNGEE. The DNA for the CDR3 is TGTGTCAGCAGCGCCCACTCGTCCGCATCAGGAAACACCATATATTTT. It encodes CVSSAHSSASGNTIYF.

There are a few counts of this clonotype. J is TRBJ1-2 and V is TRBV7-8; D not certain. The germline gives CDR1 SGHVS, CDR2 FQNEAQ. V was shortened by 2 bases and J by 6 bases, with 16 bases between the two germline ends. This CDR3 spans 15 amino acids. In DNA form, the CDR3 reads TGTGCCAGCAGCTTAATGGCCGCTTACCCTAATGGCTACACCTTC. It translates to CASSLMAAYPNGYTF.

This clonotype was observed at least ten times. The rearrangement joins TRBV18 to TRBJ1-4, with 8 nucleotides matching TRBD1. Losses at the gene ends were 3 bases for V and 8 bases for J; bases not matched to a gene: 5. CDR1 is KGHSH and CDR2 is LQKENI in the germline V gene. The CDR3 sequence is 14 residues long. The DNA of the CDR3 is TGTGCCAGCTCACCGACAGGGGACGGAGAAAAACTGTTTTTT. Its translation is CASSPTGDGEKLFF. The full variable domain, its missing parts supplied by reference TRBV18 and TRBJ1-4, is NAGVMQNPRHLVRRRGQEARLRCSPMKGHSHVYWYRQLPEEGLKFMVYLQKENIIDESGMPKERFSAEFPKEGPSILRIQQVVRGDSAAYFCASSPTGDGEKLFFGSGTQLSVL.